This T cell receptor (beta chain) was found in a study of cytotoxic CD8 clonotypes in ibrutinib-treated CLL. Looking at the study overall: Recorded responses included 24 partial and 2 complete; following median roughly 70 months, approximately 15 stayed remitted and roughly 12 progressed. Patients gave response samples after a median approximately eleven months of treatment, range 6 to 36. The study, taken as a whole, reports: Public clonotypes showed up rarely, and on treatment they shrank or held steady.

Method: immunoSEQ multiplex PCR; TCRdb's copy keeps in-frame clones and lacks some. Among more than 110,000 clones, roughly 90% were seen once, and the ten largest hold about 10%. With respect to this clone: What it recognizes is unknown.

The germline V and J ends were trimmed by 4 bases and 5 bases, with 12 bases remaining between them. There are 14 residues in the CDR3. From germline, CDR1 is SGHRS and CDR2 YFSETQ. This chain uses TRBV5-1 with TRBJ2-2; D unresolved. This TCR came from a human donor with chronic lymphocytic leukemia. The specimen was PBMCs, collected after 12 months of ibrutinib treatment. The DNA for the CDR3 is TGCGCCAGCAGCGTAGTCCCCGGGACCGGGGAGCTGTTTTTT. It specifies CASSVVPGTGELFF.